This T cell receptor (beta chain) was identified in a study of T cell responses to AZD1222 COVID-19 vaccine. Study-wide results and limits: Spike-specific TCR breadth and depth both grew after two AZD1222 doses. White British people made up most donors, females outnumbered males, and clonal diversity was possibly underestimated. Among vaccine-associated CD4 TCRs, coverage spanned spike, with dominance at 160-218 and 743-854.

The V gene's germline CDR1 is SGHTA and CDR2 FQGNSA. The V end lost 7 bases, the J end lost 0 bases, and 9 bases lay between the germline ends. This CDR3 is built from 13 residues. The table came from immunoSEQ multiplex PCR; TCRdb's copy has only in-frame clones and leaves some out. In the table there are about 130,000 clones, 80% to 95% of which are singletons. Points on this clone: The antigen is undetermined.

This clonotype was obtained from an adult who received the AZD1222 COVID-19 vaccine. V and J are TRBV7-2 and TRBJ1-1; no definite D call. The source was peripheral blood, collected 28 days after the second AZD1222 dose. The CDR3 sequence: CASKREMNTEAFF. In DNA form, the CDR3 reads TGTGCCAGCAAGAGAGAGATGAACACTGAAGCTTTCTTT.